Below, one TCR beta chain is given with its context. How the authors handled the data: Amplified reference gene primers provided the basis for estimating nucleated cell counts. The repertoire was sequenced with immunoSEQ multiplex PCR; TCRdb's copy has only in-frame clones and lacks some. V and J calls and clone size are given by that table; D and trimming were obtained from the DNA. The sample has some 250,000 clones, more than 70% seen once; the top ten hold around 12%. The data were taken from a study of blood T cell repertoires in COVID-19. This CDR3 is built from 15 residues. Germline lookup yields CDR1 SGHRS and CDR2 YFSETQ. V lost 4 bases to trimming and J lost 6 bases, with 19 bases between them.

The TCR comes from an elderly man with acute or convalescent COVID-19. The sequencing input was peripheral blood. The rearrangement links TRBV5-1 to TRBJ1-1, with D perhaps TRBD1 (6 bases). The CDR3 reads CASSPGGRSGPEAFF. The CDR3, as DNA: TGCGCCAGCAGCCCCGGGGGGCGATCGGGCCCTGAAGCTTTCTTT.